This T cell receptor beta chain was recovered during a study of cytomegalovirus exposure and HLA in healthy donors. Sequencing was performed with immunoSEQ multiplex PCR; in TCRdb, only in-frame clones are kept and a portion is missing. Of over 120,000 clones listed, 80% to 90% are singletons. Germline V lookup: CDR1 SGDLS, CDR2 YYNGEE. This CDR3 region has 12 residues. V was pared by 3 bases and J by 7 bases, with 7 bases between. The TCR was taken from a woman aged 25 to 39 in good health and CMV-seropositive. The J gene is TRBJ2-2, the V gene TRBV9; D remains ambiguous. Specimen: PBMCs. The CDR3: CASSENSGELFF. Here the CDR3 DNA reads TGTGCCAGCAGCGAGAATAGCGGGGAGCTGTTTTTT.